The rows below give T cell receptor beta chains drawn from one sample of a study of regulatory T cells in long-lasting Graves disease. TCRdb reprocessed the multiplex PCR reads with MiXCR, giving one entry per CDR3 protein. The sample shows roughly 450,000 distinct CDR3 sequences, 20% to 30% of them seen only once. This specimen consisted of peripheral blood mononuclear cells (PBMCs), obtained when the disease was refractory, from a patient treated with antithyroid drugs. Receptor source: a female donor with Graves disease. The CDR3 runs from the conserved cysteine through the conserved F or W. Each record gives: V gene, CDR3 length, CDR3 protein.

>TRBV2|15
CASSGDRSGNQPQHF
>TRBV27|12
CASKRTETGYTF
>TRBV29-1|14
CSVEGRGPKETQYF
>TRBV6-1|14
CASGTGDLSGELFF
>TRBV29-1|13
CSVNLAIGETQYF
>TRBV6-1|13
CASTGFSFNEQFF
>TRBV6-2/TRBV6-3|14
CASTKIQGWETQYF
>TRBV28|18
CASSLWAGAGGSNQPQHF
>TRBV6-5|16
CASSYGTGSSGNTIYF
>TRBV2|14
CASLRTGTSLEQYF
>TRBV20-1|14
CSASDIRTSTEAFF
>TRBV3-1|14
CASSQGDPEETQYF
>TRBV15|17
CATSNMKPQGSAYEQYF
>TRBV28|13
CASSSGRTYGYTF
>TRBV27|15
CASSIEGNPTETQYF
>TRBV6-2/TRBV6-3|13
CASSNGLFDEQFF
>TRBV4-3|15
CASSQGLDPSYEQYF
>TRBV12-3/TRBV12-4|15
CASMAPGRGTYEQYF
>TRBV28|12
CASKELNYGYTF
>TRBV7-3|12
CASSPTGEAQYF
>TRBV28|12
CASSLFGFEQYF
>TRBV7-8|17
CASSEPPWEGAKNIQYF
>TRBV12-3/TRBV12-4|17
CASRLVGRGIDRQPQHF
>TRBV12-3/TRBV12-4|19
CASSPGGGRGGRTDNEQFF
>TRBV28|15
CASSIGTAYNSPLHF
>TRBV12-3/TRBV12-4|16
CASSYAGFTGANVLAF
>TRBV20-1|16
CSARGGDGGTYNEQFF
>TRBV28|17
CASTYRRTGGGGEKLFF
>TRBV5-1|15
CASSLSLAGKNIQYF
>TRBV5-5|17
CASSLGEVSSGANVLTF
>TRBV5-1|19
CASSLGPAGGSPGANVLTF
>TRBV5-1|15
CASSKEGATIYGYTF
>TRBV28|16
CASSEGRRGAKNIQYF
>TRBV28|15
CASSGLGTGSYEQYF
>TRBV20-1|15
CSARPGSGNTGELFF
>TRBV20-1|16
CSAPNLSPSSYNEQFF
>TRBV29-1|14
CSVEICGCPMPQHF
>TRBV25-1|12
CASSDRYPEAFF
>TRBV20-1|13
CSATTGGYAEAFF
>TRBV30|14
CAWTPPGQGGGYTF
>TRBV7-9|15
CASSLGDRPRGEQYF
>TRBV28|12
CAIGRNTGELFF
>TRBV5-1|15
CASSSGGTASYEQYF
>TRBV9|14
CASSVVGGEETQYF
>TRBV2|14
CASSEPRSDEKLFF
>TRBV15|21
CATSSFPFSDSGLDAKNIQYF
>TRBV14|15
CASSQRLAGEETQYF